A selection of T cell receptor beta chains follows, all from one sample in a study of cytomegalovirus exposure and HLA in healthy donors. Some clones are missing from TCRdb's copy, which holds only in-frame ones; the method was immunoSEQ multiplex PCR. The repertoire holds roughly 150,000 clones, roughly 80% seen once, with less than 2.5% in the top ten. Sequenced material: PBMCs. Receptor source: a male donor in good health and CMV-seronegative. CDR3s include the opening cysteine and the closing phenylalanine or tryptophan. Fields, in order: J gene, V gene, clone size, D gene, CDR3 DNA, CDR3 protein. D genes are given only for firm matches. A clone size is listed for some rows: how often the clone was seen (once, few, many), or a class if it is expanded.

>TRBJ1-6|TRBV4-3|NA|NA
TGCGCCAGCAGCCAAGATCTGGGGGCCGTGGGGTCACCCCTCCACTTT
CASSQDLGAVGSPLHF
>TRBJ1-2|TRBV12-5|few|TRBD1
TGTGCTAGTGGTTTCGACAGGGGGATTGACTATGGCTACACCTTC
CASGFDRGIDYGYTF
>TRBJ2-5|TRBV5-1|NA|NA
TGCGCCAGCAGCTTGGACAACCAAGAGACCCAGTACTTC
CASSLDNQETQYF
>TRBJ1-5|TRBV10-1|NA|NA
TGCGCCAGCAGTGAGTCGACTCATAGGGCAGGGCCTGTCGATCAGCCCCAGCATTTT
CASSESTHRAGPVDQPQHF
>TRBJ1-1|TRBV5-1|NA|NA
TGCGCCAGCAGCCCTGGGGGCCGGCAGGGCGACACTGAAGCTTTCTTT
CASSPGGRQGDTEAFF
>TRBJ2-6|TRBV7-9|NA|TRBD1
TGTGCCAGCGTTCGTACAGGGGGCGCGACCGGGGCCAACGTCCTGACTTTC
CASVRTGGATGANVLTF
>TRBJ1-2|TRBV9|few|TRBD1
TGTGCCAGCAGGGACCACAGGGGCGACTATGGCTACACCTTC
CASRDHRGDYGYTF
>TRBJ1-1|TRBV5-1|NA|TRBD1
TGCGCCAGCAGCCAGGGGACAGGGTGGATGAACACTGAAGCTTTCTTT
CASSQGTGWMNTEAFF
>TRBJ1-5|TRBV19|NA|TRBD1
TGTGCCAGTAGTATAGTCAGGTCGGGACAGAATCAGCCCCAGCATTTT
CASSIVRSGQNQPQHF
>TRBJ2-1|TRBV29-1|NA|NA
TGCAGCGTTCTCAAACCACTAGCATATGAGCAGTTCTTC
CSVLKPLAYEQFF
>TRBJ2-2|TRBV11-2|NA|TRBD1
TGTGCCAGCAGCTCGCAGGGGGCCGGCGGGGAGCTGTTTTTT
CASSSQGAGGELFF
>TRBJ1-5|TRBV19|once|TRBD1
TGTGCCAGTAGTCGGAGCAGACGCAGGGGGGGCAATCAGCCCCAGCATTTT
CASSRSRRRGGNQPQHF
>TRBJ1-2|TRBV2|NA|NA
TGTGCCAGCAGTGTGGCGGGGCAGTCTAACTATGGCTACACCTTC
CASSVAGQSNYGYTF